This T cell receptor beta chain was recovered during a study of T cell responses to AZD1222 COVID-19 vaccine. The study, taken as a whole, reports: The study identified only five to seven AZD1222 recipients as seropositive at baseline.

With regard to this clone: What it binds is not known.

The method was immunoSEQ multiplex PCR; TCRdb's version includes in-frame clones alone and lacks a portion of them. This table has around 96,000 clones, approximately 90% appearing once. This clonotype was obtained from an adult who received the AZD1222 COVID-19 vaccine. The sequencing used peripheral blood, collected 28 days after the second AZD1222 dose.

CDR3 nucleotide sequence: TGTGCCAGCACTAACAATCAGCCCCAGCATTTT. This sequence encodes CASTNNQPQHF. This chain uses TRBV28 with TRBJ1-5; D gene unclear. Germline V gene sequence: CDR1 MDHEN, CDR2 SYDVKM. Trimming removed 7 bases from V and 3 bases from J, with 4 bases in between. The CDR3 is made up of 11 amino acids. The variable domain in full, with the rest retrieved from reference TRBV28 and TRBJ1-5, is DVKVTQSSRYLVKRTGEKVFLECVQDMDHENMFWYRQDPGLGLRLIYFSYDVKMKEKGDIPEGYSVSREKKERFSLILESASTNQTSMYLCASTNNQPQHFGDGTRLSIL.